Below are 7 T cell receptor beta chains sequenced from a single sample in a study of T cells in Graves' hyperthyroidism and ophthalmopathy. Regions amplified from RNA transcripts were the TCR beta CDR3 regions. During a first-round RT-PCR of the TCR CDR3, the HTBI primer set was used. TCRdb reprocessed the multiplex PCR reads via MiXCR and lists one record per CDR3 protein. The profile shows approximately 370,000 distinct CDR3 sequences, approximately 17% of them singletons. The sample taken for sequencing was blood. All receptors derive from a woman aged 30 to 39 with Graves' hyperthyroidism that later progressed to Graves' ophthalmopathy.

This CDR3 is CASRETSGGIQETQYF. The CDR3 nucleotides are TGTGCCAGCAGGGAGACTAGCGGGGGCATACAAGAGACCCAGTACTTC. This chain uses TRBV2 with TRBJ2-5, with 12 bases identical to TRBD2. The V and J ends lost 6 bases and 2 bases, in that order; junction bases with no gene match: 7. The CDR3 totals 16 residues. Germline V gene sequence: CDR1 SNHLY, CDR2 FYNNEI.

This clonotype was recorded a few times. The genes are TRBV28 and TRBJ1-1; D not resolved. The CDR3 extends over 11 amino acids. Per germline, CDR1 MDHEN and CDR2 SYDVKM. The V and J ends lost 3 bases and 7 bases respectively, with 6 bases between them. CDR3 in amino acids: CASSFYGEAFF. The DNA of the CDR3 is TGTGCCAGCAGTTTTTATGGTGAAGCTTTCTTT.

This clonotype was counted between two and nine times. J is TRBJ2-7 and V is TRBV13, with 7 positions matching TRBD1. The ends lost 6 bases at V and 1 base at J; junction bases unmatched: 6. The CDR3 loop spans 14 amino acids. Germline V CDR1 and CDR2: PRHDT, FYEKMQ (reference sequence). CDR3 in amino acids: CASRPGQRSYEQYF. The CDR3, as DNA: TGTGCCAGCAGACCGGGACAGCGATCCTACGAGCAGTACTTC.

The rearrangement links TRBV29-1 to TRBJ1-5; D might be TRBD1 (6 bases). Germline V CDR1 and CDR2: SQVTM, ANQGSEA. V was pared by 7 bases and J by 5 bases, with 24 bases between. CDR3 length equals 16 residues. The CDR3: CSADGFSGERDQPQHF. CDR3 coding DNA: TGCAGCGCCGACGGATTCTCAGGGGAGCGGGATCAGCCCCAGCATTTT.

Concerning this clonotype: Its ends do not fully match the called genes, so a read error is possible. V and J are TRBV12-3 or TRBV12-4 and TRBJ2-5; the match to TRBD2 covers 13 bases. The CDR3 extends over 16 amino acids. The CDR3, as DNA: TGTGCCATCAGTGAGAAACTAGCGGGGGGGCCAGAGACCCAGTACTTC. It encodes CAISEKLAGGPETQYF.

V gene TRBV4-1 combines with J gene TRBJ1-1, with 8 positions matching TRBD1. Per germline, CDR1 MGHRA and CDR2 YSYEKL. This CDR3 has 16 amino acids. V shed 5 bases and J 1 base; nucleotides not matched to a gene: 9. The CDR3, as DNA: TGCGCCAGCAGCTTCCTTCCTGGACAGGGGAACACTGAAGCTTTCTTT. Its protein product is CASSFLPGQGNTEAFF.

This clonotype was recorded at least ten times. J is TRBJ2-5 and V is TRBV3-1; perhaps TRBD2 as D (5 bases). This CDR3 comprises 12 residues. Deletions cut 4 bases from V and 9 bases from J, with 12 bases between. Germline CDR1 LGHDT, CDR2 YNNKEL (reference sequence). The CDR3 protein is CASSLLLDAQYF. CDR3 nucleotides: TGTGCCAGCAGCCTACTACTAGATGCCCAGTACTTC.